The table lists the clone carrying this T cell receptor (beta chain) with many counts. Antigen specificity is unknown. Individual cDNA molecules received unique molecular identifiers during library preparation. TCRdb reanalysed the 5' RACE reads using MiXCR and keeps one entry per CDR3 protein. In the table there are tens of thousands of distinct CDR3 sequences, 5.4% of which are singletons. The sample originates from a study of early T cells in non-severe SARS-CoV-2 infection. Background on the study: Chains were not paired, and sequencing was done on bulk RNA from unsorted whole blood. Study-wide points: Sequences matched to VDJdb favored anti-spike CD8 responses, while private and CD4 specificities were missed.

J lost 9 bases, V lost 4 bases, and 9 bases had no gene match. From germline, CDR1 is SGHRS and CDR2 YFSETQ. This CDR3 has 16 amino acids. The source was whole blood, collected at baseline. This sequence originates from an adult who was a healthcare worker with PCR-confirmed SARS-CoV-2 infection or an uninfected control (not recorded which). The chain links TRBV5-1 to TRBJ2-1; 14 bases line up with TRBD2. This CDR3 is CASSGRLAGGRAEQFF. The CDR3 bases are TGCGCCAGCAGCGGTAGACTAGCGGGAGGGAGGGCTGAGCAGTTCTTC.